A single sample gave rise to the 17 T cell receptor beta chains below, sequenced in a study of T cell repertoires in cytomegalovirus infection (dated by TCRdb to between 2018 and 2021). The data were produced on an Illumina HiSeq 1500. The public reads were quality trimmed at Q25 with fastp and then assembled into clones with MiXCR by TCRdb, keeping productive beta chains. When rows share a CDR3 protein, they turn into one entry using the most common DNA and genes. Recorded for this sample are 500,000 or so distinct CDR3 sequences; approximately 15% of them occurred a single time. The ten largest clonotypes hold roughly a quarter of the sample. Sequencing input: CD8+ T cells from PBMCs. The receptors here all came from a human donor in good health (CMV status not recorded). Some clones in this sample may be carry-over from other donors' samples.

This clonotype was recorded many times. The rearrangement links TRBV10-3 to TRBJ2-7, with 13 bases that match TRBD2. This CDR3 is 14 amino acids long. The V segment lost 6 bases and the J segment 5 bases; nucleotides outside the gene matches: 4. In germline, CDR1 is ENHRY, CDR2 SYGVKD. The chain's CDR3 is CAIRTSGRSNEQYF. In DNA, the CDR3 is TGTGCCATCAGGACTAGCGGGAGGTCCAACGAGCAGTACTTC.

A few counts support this clonotype. The chain employs TRBV12-3 or TRBV12-4 and TRBJ1-1, with D possibly TRBD1 on 6 matching bases. This CDR3 spans 13 amino acids. Between the trimmed V and J ends, which lost 6 bases and 1 base, there was a span of 9 bases. CDR3 sequence: CASRMGQNTEAFF. DNA of the CDR3: TGTGCCAGCAGAATGGGACAGAACACTGAAGCTTTCTTT.

This clonotype was counted at least ten times. CDR3: CASSSSGGYTGELFF. In DNA, the CDR3 is TGTGCCAGCAGCTCAAGCGGGGGCTACACCGGGGAGCTGTTTTTT. The chain couples TRBV7-9 to TRBJ2-2; 8 positions match TRBD2. Trimming removed 4 bases from V and 3 bases from J; junction bases left unmatched: 4. Germline CDR1 and CDR2: SEHNR and FQNEAQ (reference sequence). The CDR3 is 15 amino acids.

This chain uses TRBV12-5 with TRBJ2-7; D is ambiguous. V lost 0 bases and J 5 bases, leaving 5 bases between the germline ends. The CDR3 runs 12 residues. Germline CDR1 LGHNT, CDR2 FRNRAP. CDR3 loop: CASGLVANEQYF. Here the CDR3 DNA reads TGTGCTAGTGGTTTGGTAGCTAACGAGCAGTACTTC.

This clonotype was recorded at least ten times. The chain has TRBV19 and TRBJ1-1, with unresolved D. The CDR3 length is 15 residues. V gave up 1 base and J gave up 1 base, with 10 bases separating them. Per the germline V gene, CDR1 is LNHDA and CDR2 is SQIVND (reference sequence). CDR3 sequence reads: CASSIVWTGNTEAFF. DNA of the CDR3: TGTGCCAGTAGTATAGTTTGGACGGGGAACACTGAAGCTTTCTTT. The full variable domain, rest sourced from reference TRBV19 and TRBJ1-1, is DGGITQSPKYLFRKEGQNVTLSCEQNLNHDAMYWYRQDPGQGLRLIYYSQIVNDFQKGDIAEGYSVSREKKESFPLTVTSAQKNPTAFYLCASSIVWTGNTEAFFGQGTRLTVV.

The table lists this clonotype with a few counts. The chain couples TRBV20-1 to TRBJ1-2; TRBD1 is a possible D gene (6 bases). The V end lost 4 bases, the J end lost 2 bases, and 20 bases lay between the germline ends. CDR1 is DFQATT, CDR2 SNEGSKA, per germline (reference sequence). The CDR3 spans 16 residues. The CDR3 sequence: CSANRQVPGVNYGYTF. The CDR3 DNA sequence: TGCAGTGCTAATAGACAGGTCCCGGGGGTAAACTATGGCTACACCTTC.

In its sample, this clonotype was seen many times. V usage is TRBV6-1 and J usage is TRBJ2-1; 15 nucleotides match TRBD2. The CDR3 runs 18 residues. V gave up 5 bases and J gave up 0 bases; unmatched junction bases: 5. The V gene's germline CDR1 is MNHNS and CDR2 SASEGT. For the CDR3, the DNA is TGTGCCAGCAGTAAAGGGACTAGCGGGGGGAGCTCCTACAATGAGCAGTTCTTC. Its protein is CASSKGTSGGSSYNEQFF.

This clonotype was detected many times. This chain uses TRBV27 with TRBJ1-2; 10 bases are a match to TRBD1. The length of the CDR3 is 16 residues. With V trimmed by 2 bases and J by 3 bases, 6 bases remained unmatched. Germline CDR1 is MNHEY and CDR2 is SMNVEV (reference sequence). This chain's CDR3 is CASSLGDRGKDYGYTF. Written as DNA, the CDR3 is TGTGCCAGCAGTTTAGGGGACAGGGGTAAAGACTATGGCTACACCTTC.

This clonotype was counted between two and nine times. The chain is built from TRBV11-3 and TRBJ2-7; D is undetermined. Germline CDR1 reads SGHNT; CDR2 reads YENEEA. The CDR3 extends over 15 amino acids. V gave up 2 bases and J gave up 4 bases, with 15 bases separating them. CDR3 protein: CASSLRAAGSYEQYF. CDR3 DNA: TGTGCCAGCAGCTTAAGGGCGGCTGGGTCTTACGAGCAGTACTTC.

This clonotype came up many times. The chain links TRBV5-8 to TRBJ2-3; TRBD2 agrees at 10 bases. After removal of 9 bases from V and 5 bases from J, the junction contained 12 bases not matched to a gene. Per the germline V gene, CDR1 is SGHTS and CDR2 is YDEGEE. The CDR3 has 15 residues. Here the CDR3 DNA reads TGTGCCACCTCCCCAGGACTAGCGGAAGGAGATACGCAGTATTTT. As protein: CATSPGLAEGDTQYF.

In its sample, this clonotype was seen many times. The J gene is TRBJ2-7, the V gene TRBV12-3 or TRBV12-4, with a tentative D call TRBD2 (6 bases). The CDR3 loop spans 15 amino acids. Trimming shortened V by 6 bases and J by 5 bases, and 20 bases separated the two germline ends. DNA of the CDR3: TGTGCCAGCAGGCCGATACACGGGAGAACCCACGAGCAGTACTTC. Translated: CASRPIHGRTHEQYF.

This clonotype was counted at least ten times. This chain connects TRBV19 to TRBJ1-1, with D maybe TRBD1 (5 bases). The CDR3 consists of 16 residues. In germline, CDR1 is LNHDA, CDR2 SQIVND (reference sequence). Trimming removed 3 bases from V and 1 base from J, with 15 bases in between. The CDR3 DNA sequence: TGTGCCAGTAGTATCGGGGCAGGGTGGGCGAACACTGAAGCTTTCTTT. It codes for CASSIGAGWANTEAFF.

The CDR3 reads CASSSSGRDGYEQYF. CDR3 DNA sequence: TGTGCCAGCAGCTCCTCGGGCAGGGACGGTTACGAGCAGTACTTC. The V call is TRBV7-9, the J call TRBJ2-7, with D perhaps assigned TRBD1 or TRBD2 (5 bases each). Deletions cut 4 bases from V and 4 bases from J, with 17 bases between. This CDR3 comprises 15 residues. Germline CDR1 SEHNR, CDR2 FQNEAQ (reference sequence).

The genes are TRBV2 and TRBJ2-2; a weak D match, TRBD1 (6 bases). This CDR3 spans 14 amino acids. The germline V and J ends were trimmed by 1 base and 10 bases, with 13 bases remaining between them. Germline V CDR1 and CDR2: SNHLY, FYNNEI. The CDR3 region is CASSEGGQPEELFF. For the CDR3, the DNA is TGTGCCAGCAGTGAAGGTGGACAGCCCGAGGAGCTGTTTTTT. Full variable domain (rest looked up from reference TRBV2 and TRBJ2-2): EPEVTQTPSHQVTQMGQEVILRCVPISNHLYFYWYRQILGQKVEFLVSFYNNEISEKSEIFDDQFSVERPDGSNFTLKIRSTKLEDSAMYFCASSEGGQPEELFFGEGSRLTVL.

Ten or more counts support this clonotype. V and J are TRBV12-3 or TRBV12-4 and TRBJ2-2; D is possibly TRBD1 or TRBD2 (6 bases each). The V end lost 4 bases, the J end lost 2 bases, and 11 bases lay between the germline ends. This CDR3 comprises 15 residues. The CDR3 region has the DNA TGTGCCAGCAGTTACCGGGGGCGAAACACCGGGGAGCTGTTTTTT. Amino acid sequence: CASSYRGRNTGELFF.

This clonotype has a count of ten or more. V is TRBV7-2 and J is TRBJ1-1; 10 bases map to TRBD1. This CDR3 is built from 13 residues. The V gene end was trimmed by 3 bases and the J gene end by 6 bases; junction bases not matched to a gene: 1. Germline V gene data show CDR1 as SGHTA and CDR2 as FQGNSA. The CDR3 region has the DNA TGTGCCAGCAGCTTGGACAGGGGGGCTGAAGCTTTCTTT. Amino acid sequence: CASSLDRGAEAFF.

This clonotype was counted between two and nine times. The chain combines TRBV4-2 with TRBJ2-7, with D perhaps matching TRBD2 (6 bases). The V gene's germline CDR1 is LGHNA and CDR2 YNFKEQ. V lost 3 bases to trimming and J lost 3 bases, with 12 bases between them. This CDR3 region has 14 residues. The chain's CDR3 is CASSQEGFDYEQYF. As DNA, the CDR3 is TGTGCCAGCAGCCAGGAGGGATTTGACTACGAGCAGTACTTC.